The 22 T cell receptor beta chains listed next were all sequenced from one sample in a study of blood T cell repertoires in COVID-19. Libraries were prepared by immunoSEQ multiplex PCR; TCRdb keeps only in-frame clonotypes and omits some of them. Here the sample spans around 180,000 clones, 84% being singletons. Sample: PBMCs or T cells enriched from blood (not recorded which). These receptors all stem from a man aged 45-65 years who had recovered from COVID-19.

The chain uses TRBV6-1 and TRBJ1-1, with a tentative D call TRBD1 (5 bases). Germline loops: CDR1 MNHNS, CDR2 SASEGT. The CDR3 is 15 amino acids. V lost 3 bases to trimming and J lost 3 bases, with 14 bases between them. This CDR3 is CASSEPQGRDTEAFF. The CDR3 DNA reads as TGTGCCAGCAGTGAGCCGCAGGGTCGAGACACTGAAGCTTTCTTT.

V usage is TRBV7-6 and J usage is TRBJ1-1; D gene ambiguous. The germline V gene has CDR1 SGHVS and CDR2 FNYEAQ. The CDR3 is 13 amino acids. V shed 3 bases and J shed 5 bases, with 10 bases lying between them. CDR3 amino acids: CASSFEGGTEAFF. The DNA for the CDR3 is TGTGCCAGCAGCTTCGAGGGCGGGACTGAAGCTTTCTTT.

The chain carries TRBV7-9 and TRBJ1-2, with 7 positions matching TRBD1. V shed 6 bases and J 5 bases; nucleotides not matched to a gene: 15. The CDR3 has 16 residues. Germline lookup yields CDR1 SEHNR and CDR2 FQNEAQ (reference sequence). CDR3 sequence: CASSSDRAGSLYGYTF. The CDR3 DNA is TGTGCCAGCAGTTCCGACAGGGCGGGATCTCTTTATGGCTACACCTTC.

V usage is TRBV10-3 and J usage is TRBJ2-7, with 7 bases lining up with TRBD2. Germline V lookup: CDR1 ENHRY, CDR2 SYGVKD. With 1 base clipped from V and 2 bases from J, the junction kept 5 bases outside the gene matches. The CDR3 is 15 amino acids. The CDR3 here is CAISELSSGTYEQYF. Written as DNA, the CDR3 is TGTGCCATCAGTGAGTTGTCTAGCGGAACCTACGAGCAGTACTTC.

The CDR3 here is CAWSRVYTEAFF. The CDR3 DNA follows: TGTGCCTGGAGCCGGGTATACACTGAAGCTTTCTTT. This chain connects TRBV30 to TRBJ1-1; unclear D gene. This CDR3 region has 12 residues. Germline V lookup: CDR1 GTSNPN, CDR2 SVGIG (reference sequence). V was trimmed by 3 bases and J by 3 bases, leaving 8 bases between them.

A few counts support this clone. The chain uses TRBV19 and TRBJ1-2, with 9 bases aligning to TRBD1. This CDR3 has 17 residues. Germline CDR1 is LNHDA and CDR2 is SQIVND (reference sequence). V shed 1 base and J 1 base; nucleotides not matched to a gene: 7. Written as DNA, the CDR3 is TGTGCCAGTAGTATAGGCCCGGGACAGGGAGTTAACTATGGCTACACCTTC. Translated, it gives CASSIGPGQGVNYGYTF.

The chain combines TRBV18 with TRBJ2-2; no clear D gene. The CDR3 has 14 amino acids. The V gene's germline CDR1 is KGHSH and CDR2 LQKENI. V lost 2 bases and J 5 bases, leaving 9 bases between the germline ends. The CDR3 sequence is CASSPTLSTGELFF. CDR3 nucleotides: TGTGCCAGCTCACCAACACTATCTACCGGGGAGCTGTTTTTT. The whole variable domain, remainder taken from reference TRBV18 and TRBJ2-2, is NAGVMQNPRHLVRRRGQEARLRCSPMKGHSHVYWYRQLPEEGLKFMVYLQKENIIDESGMPKERFSAEFPKEGPSILRIQQVVRGDSAAYFCASSPTLSTGELFFGEGSRLTVL.

The gene calls are TRBV7-9 and TRBJ2-3; 13 bases align to TRBD2. The junction had 7 bases not matched to a gene; V was cut back by 8 bases and J by 2 bases. CDR3 length equals 16 residues. Germline CDR1 and CDR2: SEHNR and FQNEAQ (reference sequence). Here the CDR3 DNA reads TGTGCCAGCGGACGACTAGCGGGGGGAATCACAGATACGCAGTATTTT. Protein sequence: CASGRLAGGITDTQYF.

V and J are TRBV19 and TRBJ1-5; D gene uncertain. The CDR3 is 16 residues long. V dropped 3 bases and J dropped 2 bases, with 14 bases sitting between them. The germline V gene encodes CDR1 LNHDA and CDR2 SQIVND (reference sequence). CDR3 loop: CASSILTGSGNQPQHF. In DNA, the CDR3 is TGTGCCAGTAGTATCTTGACGGGGTCGGGCAATCAGCCCCAGCATTTT.

This rearrangement joins TRBV9 to TRBJ2-3; D not resolved. The CDR3 covers 12 residues. Trimming took off 3 bases at V and 3 bases at J, with 5 bases between the two ends. Germline CDR1 and CDR2: SGDLS and YYNGEE. The CDR3: CASSALTDTQYF. CDR3 nucleotide sequence: TGTGCCAGCAGCGCCCTTACAGATACGCAGTATTTT. Using reference TRBV9 and TRBJ2-3 for the parts outside the CDR3, the full variable domain is DSGVTQTPKHLITATGQRVTLRCSPRSGDLSVYWYQQSLDQGLQFLIQYYNGEERAKGNILERFSAQQFPDLHSELNLSSLELGDSALYFCASSALTDTQYFGPGTRLTVL.

V is TRBV5-1 and J is TRBJ2-3; D is unresolved. The CDR3 loop spans 14 amino acids. Germline CDR1 is SGHRS and CDR2 is YFSETQ. The V end lost 3 bases, the J end lost 2 bases, and 10 bases lay between the germline ends. CDR3 region: CASSSDHYTDTQYF. In DNA, the CDR3 is TGCGCCAGCAGCTCCGACCACTACACAGATACGCAGTATTTT.

This sequence joins TRBV19 and TRBJ1-2; D gene unclear. In germline, CDR1 is LNHDA, CDR2 SQIVND (reference sequence). The CDR3 length is 13 residues. Trimming shortened V by 4 bases and J by 1 base, and 7 bases separated the two germline ends. DNA for the CDR3: TGTGCCAGTAGTAGGCGGCTTAACTATGGCTACACCTTC. Its translation is CASSRRLNYGYTF.

The rearrangement uses TRBV3-1 (or the pseudogene TRBV3-2) and TRBJ2-3, with D possibly being TRBD2 (5 bases). Germline values: CDR1 LGHDT, CDR2 YNNKEL (reference sequence). Between the trimmed V and J ends, which lost 4 bases and 8 bases, there was a span of 13 bases. This CDR3 comprises 13 residues. The CDR3 loop reads CASSPRRSSTQYF. The CDR3 coding sequence is TGTGCCAGCAGCCCACGGAGGTCGAGTACGCAGTATTTT.

The chain combines TRBV6-5 with TRBJ2-2; D perhaps matches TRBD1 (6 bases). The CDR3 consists of 16 residues. Trimming took 0 bases from V and 5 from J, leaving 13 bases between them. Germline CDR1 and CDR2: MNHEY and SVGAGI. CDR3 region: CASSYSEGEGTGELFF. For the CDR3, the DNA is TGTGCCAGCAGTTACTCCGAGGGGGAAGGTACCGGGGAGCTGTTTTTT.

This chain connects TRBV27 to TRBJ2-1; D perhaps matches TRBD1 (6 bases). Germline values: CDR1 MNHEY, CDR2 SMNVEV (reference sequence). The CDR3 contains 19 residues. The CDR3 DNA reads as TGTTCTGAAGAACCCCCCAGGGGTATGGCGGCTAGCCGATACAATGAGCAGTTCTTC. It codes for CSEEPPRGMAASRYNEQFF.

The chain combines TRBV2 with TRBJ1-2; TRBD1 matches 7 bases. V shed 6 bases, J shed 5 bases, and the junction held 9 bases outside the gene matches. Germline CDR1 reads SNHLY; CDR2 reads FYNNEI. The CDR3 is 14 residues long. The DNA for the CDR3 is TGTGCCAGCAGCGGCAGGACAGGAGGGTATGGCTACACCTTC. This gives the protein CASSGRTGGYGYTF.

This chain uses TRBV12-2 with TRBJ2-1; the table's D call, TRBD1, was not checked against the DNA. TRBV12-2 is reported as a pseudogene. CDR3 length: 17 residues. CDR3 nucleotides: TGTGCAAGTCGCTTACCGGCCGGGACAGGGTGGGACAATGAGCAGTTCTTC. Translated: CASRLPAGTGWDNEQFF.

V is TRBV7-9 and J is TRBJ1-2, with D perhaps TRBD1 (5 bases). V was clipped by 11 bases and J by 4 bases, with 17 bases between them. Germline CDR1 is SEHNR and CDR2 is FQNEAQ (reference sequence). The CDR3 length is 13 residues. The DNA for the CDR3 is TGTGCCGGAGCTATCACAGGAGTCTATGGCTACACCTTC. It codes for CAGAITGVYGYTF. The full variable domain, with the rest looked up from reference TRBV7-9 and TRBJ1-2, is DTGVSQNPRHKITKRGQNVTFRCDPISEHNRLYWYRQTLGQGPEFLTYFQNEAQLEKSRLLSDRFSAERPKGSFSTLEIQRTEQGDSAMYLCAGAITGVYGYTFGSGTRLTVV.

The gene calls are TRBV12-2 and TRBJ1-5; the table gives TRBD1 as D, unverified against the DNA. TRBV12-2 is deemed a pseudogene. This CDR3 contains 18 residues. The CDR3 loop is CASRSSPGQGVLRLPQHF. CDR3 nucleotides: TGTGCAAGTCGCTCAAGCCCGGGACAGGGGGTTTTAAGGCTGCCCCAGCATTTT.

The chain joins TRBV12-3 or TRBV12-4 to TRBJ2-1; 13 nucleotides align to TRBD2. The CDR3 totals 12 residues. Losses at the gene ends were 6 bases for V and 14 bases for J; bases not matched to a gene: 4. CDR3 coding DNA: TGTGCCAGCAGAGAAGGACTAGCGGGGGAGTTCTTC. Amino acid sequence: CASREGLAGEFF.

The chain links TRBV19 to TRBJ1-5; possibly TRBD1 for D (5 bases). Between the trimmed V and J ends, which lost 1 base and 2 bases, there was a span of 12 bases. The CDR3 extends over 16 amino acids. Per the germline V gene, CDR1 is LNHDA and CDR2 is SQIVND (reference sequence). In nucleotides, the CDR3 is TGTGCCAGTAGTATAGGTAGGGGATCGGGCAATCAGCCCCAGCATTTT. This codes for CASSIGRGSGNQPQHF. The variable domain in full, completed from reference TRBV19 and TRBJ1-5, reads DGGITQSPKYLFRKEGQNVTLSCEQNLNHDAMYWYRQDPGQGLRLIYYSQIVNDFQKGDIAEGYSVSREKKESFPLTVTSAQKNPTAFYLCASSIGRGSGNQPQHFGDGTRLSIL.

V is TRBV3-1 (or the pseudogene TRBV3-2) and J is TRBJ1-5, with D possibly being TRBD1 (5 bases). Germline CDR1 reads LGHDT; CDR2 reads YNNKEL (reference sequence). V dropped 1 base and J dropped 5 bases, with 9 bases sitting between them. The CDR3 contains 14 residues. The CDR3 coding sequence is TGTGCCAGCAGCCAAGCGCAGGGTGATCAGCCCCAGCATTTT. It encodes CASSQAQGDQPQHF.